This T cell receptor (beta chain) was sequenced during a study of blood T cell repertoires in COVID-19. The CDR3 extends over 14 amino acids. CDR1 and CDR2 from the germline V gene are MNHEY and SMNVEV (reference sequence). V dropped 4 bases and J dropped 0 bases, with 7 bases sitting between them. The protocol was immunoSEQ multiplex PCR, while the TCRdb copy is restricted to in-frame clones and leaves out a portion. The data hold about 230,000 clones, with 70% to 90% observed a single time. J is TRBJ1-5 and V is TRBV27; unclear D gene. The sequence derives from a man over 45 with COVID-19, enrolled during active disease. Material for sequencing was peripheral blood. The CDR3 loop is CASSSGLSNQPQHF. The CDR3 DNA reads as TGTGCCAGCAGTTCTGGGCTTAGCAATCAGCCCCAGCATTTT.